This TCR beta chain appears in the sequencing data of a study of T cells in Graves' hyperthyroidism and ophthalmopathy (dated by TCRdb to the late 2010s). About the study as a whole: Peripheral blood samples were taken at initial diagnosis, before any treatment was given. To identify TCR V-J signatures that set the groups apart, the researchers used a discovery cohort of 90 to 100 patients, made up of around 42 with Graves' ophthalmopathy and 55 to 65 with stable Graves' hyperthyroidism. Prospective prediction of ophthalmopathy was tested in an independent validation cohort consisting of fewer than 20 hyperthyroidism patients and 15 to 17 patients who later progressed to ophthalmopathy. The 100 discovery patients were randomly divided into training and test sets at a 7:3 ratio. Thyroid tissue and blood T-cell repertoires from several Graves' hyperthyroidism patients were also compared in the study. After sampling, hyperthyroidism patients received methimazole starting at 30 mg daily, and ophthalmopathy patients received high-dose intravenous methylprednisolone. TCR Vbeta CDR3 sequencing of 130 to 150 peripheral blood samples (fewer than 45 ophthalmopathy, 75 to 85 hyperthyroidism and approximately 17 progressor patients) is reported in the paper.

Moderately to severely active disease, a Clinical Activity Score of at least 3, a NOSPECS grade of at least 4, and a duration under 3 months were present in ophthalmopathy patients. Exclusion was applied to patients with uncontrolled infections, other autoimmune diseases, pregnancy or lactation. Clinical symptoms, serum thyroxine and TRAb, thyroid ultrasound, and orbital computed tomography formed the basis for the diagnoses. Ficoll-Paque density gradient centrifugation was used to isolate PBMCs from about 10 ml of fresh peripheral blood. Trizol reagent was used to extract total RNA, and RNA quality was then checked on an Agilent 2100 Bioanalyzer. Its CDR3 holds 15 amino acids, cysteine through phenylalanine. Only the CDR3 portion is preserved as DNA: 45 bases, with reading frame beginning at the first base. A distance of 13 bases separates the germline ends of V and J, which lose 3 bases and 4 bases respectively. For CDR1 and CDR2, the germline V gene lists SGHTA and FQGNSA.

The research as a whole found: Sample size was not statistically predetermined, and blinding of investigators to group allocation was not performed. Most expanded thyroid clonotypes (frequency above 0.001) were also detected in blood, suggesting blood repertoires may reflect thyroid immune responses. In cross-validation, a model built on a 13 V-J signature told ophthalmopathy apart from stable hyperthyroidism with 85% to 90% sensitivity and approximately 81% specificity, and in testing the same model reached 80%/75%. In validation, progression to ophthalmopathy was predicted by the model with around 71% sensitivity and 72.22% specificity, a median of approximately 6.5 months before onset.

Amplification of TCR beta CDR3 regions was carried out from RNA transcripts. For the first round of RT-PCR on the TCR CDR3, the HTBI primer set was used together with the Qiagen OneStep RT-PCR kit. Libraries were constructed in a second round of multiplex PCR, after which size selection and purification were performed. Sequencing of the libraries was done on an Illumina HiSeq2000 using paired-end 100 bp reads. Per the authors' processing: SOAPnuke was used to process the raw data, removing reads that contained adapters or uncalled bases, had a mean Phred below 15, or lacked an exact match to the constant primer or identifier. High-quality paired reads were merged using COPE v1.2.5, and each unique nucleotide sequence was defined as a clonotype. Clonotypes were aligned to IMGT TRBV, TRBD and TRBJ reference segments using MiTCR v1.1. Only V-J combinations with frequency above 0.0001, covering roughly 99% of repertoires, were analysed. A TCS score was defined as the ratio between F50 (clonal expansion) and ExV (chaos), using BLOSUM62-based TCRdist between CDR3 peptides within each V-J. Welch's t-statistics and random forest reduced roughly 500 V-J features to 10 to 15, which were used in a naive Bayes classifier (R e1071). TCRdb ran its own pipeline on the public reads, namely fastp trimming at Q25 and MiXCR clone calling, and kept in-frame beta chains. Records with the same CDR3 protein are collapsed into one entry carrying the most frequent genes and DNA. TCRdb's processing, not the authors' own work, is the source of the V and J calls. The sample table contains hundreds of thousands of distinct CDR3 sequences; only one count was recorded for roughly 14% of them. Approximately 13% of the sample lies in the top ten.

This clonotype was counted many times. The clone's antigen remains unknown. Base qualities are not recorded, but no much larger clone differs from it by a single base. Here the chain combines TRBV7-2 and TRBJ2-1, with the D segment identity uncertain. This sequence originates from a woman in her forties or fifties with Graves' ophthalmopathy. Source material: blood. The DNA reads TGTGCCAGCAGCTTCCTGGCCCCCACTTACAATGAGCAGTTCTTC. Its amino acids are CASSFLAPTYNEQFF.